This passage covers 11 T cell receptor beta chains from one sample sequenced in a study of blood T cell repertoires in COVID-19. TCRdb keeps only in-frame clones here, not all; method: immunoSEQ multiplex PCR. In the table there are about 99,000 clones, around nine tenths of which are singletons. The sequenced material came from peripheral blood. The receptor source for this set is a human donor in a cohort sampled during active COVID-19.

V gene TRBV5-6 combines with J gene TRBJ2-7; no clear D. There are 11 residues in the CDR3. V lost 5 bases, J lost 6 bases, and 9 bases lay in between. The V gene's germline CDR1 is SGHDT and CDR2 YYEEEE. CDR3 amino acids: CASRRLGEQYF. In nucleotides, the CDR3 is TGTGCCAGCAGGCGCCTCGGCGAGCAGTACTTC.

The chain recombines TRBV13 with TRBJ2-1; D is ambiguous. Germline-derived CDR1 and CDR2 are PRHDT and FYEKMQ (reference sequence). The CDR3 has 14 amino acids. Trimming took 4 bases from V and 8 from J, leaving 15 bases between them. CDR3 sequence reads: CASSSWLGEDEQFF. In DNA, the CDR3 is TGTGCCAGCAGCTCTTGGTTAGGTGAGGATGAGCAGTTCTTC.

The V call is TRBV7-2, the J call TRBJ2-1; 7 positions agree with TRBD2. Germline CDR1 SGHTA, CDR2 FQGNSA. The junction had 6 bases not matched to a gene; V was cut back by 5 bases and J by 5 bases. This CDR3 contains 14 residues. This chain's CDR3 is CASSPSGRHNEQFF. CDR3 DNA: TGTGCCAGCAGCCCGTCCGGGAGGCACAATGAGCAGTTCTTC. Drawing the rest from reference TRBV7-2 and TRBJ2-1, the complete variable domain is GAGVSQSPSNKVTEKGKDVELRCDPISGHTALYWYRQSLGQGLEFLIYFQGNSAPDKSGLPSDRFSAERTGGSVSTLTIQRTQQEDSAVYLCASSPSGRHNEQFFGPGTRLTVL.

This chain links TRBV5-1 with TRBJ2-5, with 10 bases aligning to TRBD2. There are 16 residues in the CDR3. Per the germline V gene, CDR1 is SGHRS and CDR2 is YFSETQ. The ends lost 3 bases at V and 2 bases at J; junction bases unmatched: 7. CDR3 sequence (DNA): TGCGCCAGCAGCTCCCCTAGCGGGAGTAGTCAAGAGACCCAGTACTTC. This translates into CASSSPSGSSQETQYF.

The chain carries TRBV19 and TRBJ1-2; 10 nucleotides line up with TRBD1. Germline values: CDR1 LNHDA, CDR2 SQIVND (reference sequence). This CDR3 spans 15 amino acids. J was trimmed by 3 bases and V by 3 bases; bases with no gene match: 4. CDR3 DNA sequence: TGTGCCAGTAGTATCCGGGACAGGGGAGACTATGGCTACACCTTC. Protein sequence: CASSIRDRGDYGYTF.

The chain has TRBV5-5 and TRBJ1-5; weak D call: TRBD1 (5 bases). Deletions cut 0 bases from V and 1 base from J, with 11 bases between. Per the germline V gene, CDR1 is SGHKS and CDR2 is YYEKEE (reference sequence). The CDR3 is 16 residues long. The CDR3 DNA follows: TGTGCCAGCAGCTTGGCCCCAGGGCACAGCAATCAGCCCCAGCATTTT. It codes for CASSLAPGHSNQPQHF.

The chain links TRBV5-5 to TRBJ1-1, with D tentatively TRBD1 (6 bases). The CDR3 has 17 amino acids. Germline V gene lookup returns CDR1 SGHKS and CDR2 YYEKEE (reference sequence). The V end was cut by 4 bases, the J end by 0 bases, with 19 bases between. The CDR3 sequence is CASSMITTGWVNTEAFF. The CDR3 nucleotides are TGTGCCAGCAGCATGATAACTACAGGGTGGGTGAACACTGAAGCTTTCTTT.

This clone has at least ten counts. V and J are TRBV4-3 and TRBJ2-1; possibly TRBD1 for D (5 bases). CDR3 size: 16 residues. Germline V gives CDR1 LGHNA, CDR2 YSLEER. Trimming took off 3 bases at V and 2 bases at J, with 14 bases between the two ends. The CDR3: CASSHDIQGAYNEQFF. The CDR3 coding sequence is TGCGCCAGCAGCCACGATATCCAGGGCGCCTACAATGAGCAGTTCTTC.

The J gene is TRBJ2-7, the V gene TRBV6-5; 9 nucleotides agree with TRBD1. The trim removed 6 bases at V and 4 bases at J, leaving 10 bases unmatched. From germline, CDR1 is MNHEY and CDR2 SVGAGI. The CDR3 has 15 residues. The CDR3 loop reads CASSQGQGLGYEQYF. As DNA, the CDR3 is TGTGCCAGCAGCCAAGGACAGGGGCTTGGGTACGAGCAGTACTTC.

This chain links TRBV12-5 with TRBJ1-6; the D gene is possibly TRBD1 (5 bases). Germline-derived CDR1 and CDR2 are LGHNT and FRNRAP. The CDR3 is made up of 17 amino acids. V gave up 4 bases and J gave up 4 bases, with 17 bases separating them. The CDR3 coding sequence is TGTGCTAGTGGTTCCACTTACGACAGCCCATATAATTCACCCCTCCACTTT. Protein sequence: CASGSTYDSPYNSPLHF.

As DNA, the CDR3 is TGCGCCAGCAGCTTGGGGCAGGATGAAAAACTGTTTTTT. This translates into CASSLGQDEKLFF. The rearrangement links TRBV5-1 to TRBJ1-4, with no clear D. The CDR3 runs 13 residues. Germline CDR1 is SGHRS and CDR2 is YFSETQ. Trimming took off 0 bases at V and 6 bases at J, with 6 bases between the two ends.